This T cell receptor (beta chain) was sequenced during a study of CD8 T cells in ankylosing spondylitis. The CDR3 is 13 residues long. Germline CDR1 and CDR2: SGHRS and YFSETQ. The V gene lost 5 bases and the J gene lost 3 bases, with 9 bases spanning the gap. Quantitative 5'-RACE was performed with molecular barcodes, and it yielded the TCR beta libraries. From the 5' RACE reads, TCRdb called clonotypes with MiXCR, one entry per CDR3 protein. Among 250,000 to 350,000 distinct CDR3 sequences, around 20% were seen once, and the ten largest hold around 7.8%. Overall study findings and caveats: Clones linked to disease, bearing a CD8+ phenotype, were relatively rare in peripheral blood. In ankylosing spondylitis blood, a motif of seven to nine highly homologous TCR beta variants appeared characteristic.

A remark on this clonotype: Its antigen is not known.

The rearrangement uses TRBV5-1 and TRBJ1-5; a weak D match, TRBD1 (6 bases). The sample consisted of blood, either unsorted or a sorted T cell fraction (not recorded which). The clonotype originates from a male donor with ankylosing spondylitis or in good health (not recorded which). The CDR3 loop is CASRGGHNQPQHF. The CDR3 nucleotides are TGCGCCAGCAGGGGGGGCCACAATCAGCCCCAGCATTTT.